The 9 T cell receptor beta chains below all came from one sample that was sequenced in a study of cytomegalovirus exposure and HLA in healthy donors (dated by TCRdb to 2016 to 2017). The library was generated by the immunoSEQ multiplex PCR assay. The multiplex PCR relied on a mix of 60 forward primers for TCR Vbeta segments and 13 reverse primers for TCR Jbeta segments. Here the immuneACCESS table is served through TCRdb, limited to in-frame sequences with V and J called. Missing clones are a known gap in these copies; in checked studies unresolved V genes cover under half, and the rest lacks a known reason. The sample contains over 65,000 clones, 81% of them found a single time. 6% to 7.5% of the sample goes to the ten largest clones. The sequenced sample was PBMCs. Receptors originate from a human donor in good health.

The chain combines TRBV19 with TRBJ2-5; TRBD1 matches 7 bases. J lost 5 bases, V lost 6 bases, and 6 bases had no gene match. CDR1 and CDR2 (germline): LNHDA, SQIVND (reference sequence). CDR3 length: 13 residues. The CDR3 DNA sequence: TGTGCCAGTAGACCGACAGGGAAGGAGACCCAGTACTTC. Its translation is CASRPTGKETQYF.

The rearrangement joins TRBV5-1 to TRBJ1-6; 9 bases are shared with TRBD1. The CDR3 runs 14 residues. Trimming cost V 0 bases and J 8 bases; bases outside gene matches: 0. The germline CDR1 and CDR2 sequences are SGHRS and YFSETQ. CDR3 loop: CASSLGTGDSPLHF. For the CDR3, the DNA is TGCGCCAGCAGCTTGGGGACAGGGGATTCACCCCTCCACTTT.

This clone was observed a handful of times. CDR3 residues: CARRPPKRDEQYF. The CDR3, as DNA: TGTGCCAGACGACCGCCCAAGAGGGACGAGCAGTACTTC. The chain employs TRBV5-3 and TRBJ2-7, with D tentatively TRBD2 (5 bases). TRBV5-3 is an open reading frame, and its role is uncertain. The CDR3 has 13 residues. V was shortened by 7 bases and J by 5 bases, with 16 bases between the two germline ends.

The chain links TRBV2 to TRBJ2-3, with 13 bases matching TRBD2. CDR3 length: 18 amino acids. The germline V gene has CDR1 SNHLY and CDR2 FYNNEI. V shed 2 bases and J 2 bases; nucleotides not matched to a gene: 7. CDR3 residues: CASSEPRTSGGVTDTQYF. The CDR3 DNA follows: TGTGCCAGCAGTGAACCCCGAACTAGCGGGGGGGTCACAGATACGCAGTATTTT. Complete variable domain (other parts from reference TRBV2 and TRBJ2-3): EPEVTQTPSHQVTQMGQEVILRCVPISNHLYFYWYRQILGQKVEFLVSFYNNEISEKSEIFDDQFSVERPDGSNFTLKIRSTKLEDSAMYFCASSEPRTSGGVTDTQYFGPGTRLTVL.

This chain links TRBV30 with TRBJ1-5; D might be TRBD1 (5 bases). The CDR3 consists of 17 residues. V shed 0 bases and J shed 2 bases, with 17 bases lying between them. Looked up from germline, CDR1 is GTSNPN and CDR2 is SVGIG (reference sequence). DNA for the CDR3: TGTGCCTGGAGTGTACAAGGAGGGGAGTTTGGCAATCAGCCCCAGCATTTT. This gives the protein CAWSVQGGEFGNQPQHF.

This sequence joins TRBV7-3 and TRBJ2-1, with D uncertain. From germline, CDR1 is SGHTA and CDR2 FQGTGA. The CDR3 loop spans 14 amino acids. The V gene lost 5 bases and the J gene lost 7 bases, with 15 bases spanning the gap. The CDR3 region has the DNA TGTGCCAGCAGCCTGGCTGGGCAAATGAATGAGCAGTTCTTC. This translates into CASSLAGQMNEQFF.

The chain recombines TRBV19 with TRBJ2-3, with TRBD2 matching over 7 bases. V lost 1 base to trimming and J lost 2 bases; unmatched junction nucleotides: 6. CDR1 is LNHDA and CDR2 is SQIVND in the germline V gene (reference sequence). The CDR3 is made up of 16 amino acids. The CDR3 DNA sequence: TGTGCCAGTAGTATAGCGGAGCAGCGGGACACAGATACGCAGTATTTT. Encoded protein: CASSIAEQRDTDTQYF.

The V and J genes are TRBV6-5 and TRBJ2-5, with TRBD2 matching 9 bases. Germline assignment: CDR1 MNHEY and CDR2 SVGAGI. The V segment lost 1 base and the J segment 10 bases; nucleotides outside the gene matches: 10. The CDR3 is 15 amino acids. Here the CDR3 DNA reads TGTGCCAGCAGTTACTTGGGAACTAGCGGGTGGGTCCAGTACTTC. Its protein is CASSYLGTSGWVQYF.

This clone was detected only once. This rearrangement joins TRBV18 to TRBJ2-3; maybe TRBD1 (6 bases). The germline V and J ends were trimmed by 3 bases and 3 bases, with 13 bases remaining between them. The CDR3 contains 15 residues. Germline V CDR1 and CDR2: KGHSH, LQKENI. The CDR3 DNA is TGTGCCAGCTCACCCCAGGGGACGAAGACAGATACGCAGTATTTT. This gives the protein CASSPQGTKTDTQYF.